This TCR beta chain was obtained from a study of cytomegalovirus exposure and HLA in healthy donors. Study-level results: Both high specificity and high sensitivity reportedly marked the classifier's diagnosis of cytomegalovirus status. The study recorded about 160 TCR beta chains that were cytomegalovirus-associated. A few CMV-associated chains were confirmed in vitro to be specific for CMV antigens.

Separate from the approximately 700-subject first cohort was the approximately 120-subject validation cohort, to which the donors belonged. The assay was immunoSEQ multiplex PCR, and TCRdb's table has in-frame clones only and misses some. The table shows some 100,000 clones, with about 91% occurring only once. This CDR3 spans 13 amino acids. V was pared by 1 base and J by 7 bases, with 0 bases of the junction left unmatched. Germline CDR1 is SSHAT and CDR2 is FNYEAQ (reference sequence). Details on this clone: Its antigen is not known.

This sequence joins TRBV7-7 and TRBJ2-2; 7 bases align to TRBD1. This receptor was obtained from a young man in good health and CMV-seronegative. Material for sequencing was PBMCs. This CDR3 reads CASSLDRGGELFF. DNA of the CDR3: TGTGCCAGCAGCTTAGACAGGGGCGGGGAGCTGTTTTTT.